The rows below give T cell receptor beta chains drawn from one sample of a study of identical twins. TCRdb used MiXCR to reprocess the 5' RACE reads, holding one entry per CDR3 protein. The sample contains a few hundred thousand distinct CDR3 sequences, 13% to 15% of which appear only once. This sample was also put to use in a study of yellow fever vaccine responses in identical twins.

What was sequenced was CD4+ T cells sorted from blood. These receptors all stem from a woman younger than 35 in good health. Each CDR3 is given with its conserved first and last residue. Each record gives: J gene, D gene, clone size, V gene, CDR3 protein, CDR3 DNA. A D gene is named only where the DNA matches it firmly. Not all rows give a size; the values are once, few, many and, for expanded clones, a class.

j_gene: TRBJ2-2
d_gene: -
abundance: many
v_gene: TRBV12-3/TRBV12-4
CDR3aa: CASSPRTFTGELFF
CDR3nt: TGTGCCAGCAGTCCCCGGACATTCACCGGGGAGCTGTTTTTT

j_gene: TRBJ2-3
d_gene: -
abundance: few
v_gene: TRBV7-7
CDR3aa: CASSLGAAGTDTQYF
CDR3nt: TGTGCTAGCAGCTTAGGCGCGGCCGGCACAGATACGCAGTATTTT

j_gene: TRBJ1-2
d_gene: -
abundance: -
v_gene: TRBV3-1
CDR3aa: CASSQTASDGYTF
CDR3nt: TGTGCCAGCAGCCAAACAGCGTCGGATGGCTACACCTTC

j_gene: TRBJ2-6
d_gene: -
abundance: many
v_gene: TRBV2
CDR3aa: CASSVPTGNSGANVLTF
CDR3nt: TGTGCCAGCAGTGTCCCCACAGGAAACTCTGGGGCCAACGTCCTGACTTTC

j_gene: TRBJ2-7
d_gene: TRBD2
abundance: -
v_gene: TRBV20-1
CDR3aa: CSAKLAGGSYEQYF
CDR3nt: TGCAGTGCTAAACTAGCGGGGGGCTCCTACGAGCAGTACTTC

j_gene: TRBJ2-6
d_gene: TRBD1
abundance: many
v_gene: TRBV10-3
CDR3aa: CATTGDGANVLTF
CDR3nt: TGTGCCACGACAGGGGATGGGGCCAACGTCCTGACTTTC

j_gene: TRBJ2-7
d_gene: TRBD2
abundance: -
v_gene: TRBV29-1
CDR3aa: CSVGPSGSSYEQYF
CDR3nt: TGCAGCGTTGGTCCTAGCGGTAGCTCCTACGAGCAGTACTTC

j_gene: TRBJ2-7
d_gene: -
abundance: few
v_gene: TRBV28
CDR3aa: CASLPGDTTYEQYF
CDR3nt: TGTGCCAGCCTCCCCGGGGATACTACCTACGAGCAGTACTTC

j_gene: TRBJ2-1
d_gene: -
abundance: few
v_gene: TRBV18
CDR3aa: CASSPRQGVNEQFF
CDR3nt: TGTGCCAGCTCACCTAGGCAGGGCGTCAATGAGCAGTTCTTC

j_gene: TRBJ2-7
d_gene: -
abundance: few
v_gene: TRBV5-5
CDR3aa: CASSLKFFGPTSSYEQYF
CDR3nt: TGTGCCAGCAGCTTGAAGTTTTTCGGACCGACAAGCTCCTACGAGCAGTACTTC

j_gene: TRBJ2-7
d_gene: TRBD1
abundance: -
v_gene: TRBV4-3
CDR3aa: CASSRGTGNYEQYF
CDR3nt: TGCGCCAGCAGCCGCGGGACAGGGAACTACGAGCAGTACTTC

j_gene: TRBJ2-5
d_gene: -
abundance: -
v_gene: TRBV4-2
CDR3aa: CASSSKGGVTQYF
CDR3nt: TGTGCCAGCAGCAGTAAGGGGGGGGTGACCCAGTACTTC

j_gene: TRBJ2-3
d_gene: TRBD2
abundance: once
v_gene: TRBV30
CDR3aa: CAWTPKLAGAPDTQYF
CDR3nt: TGTGCCTGGACCCCTAAACTAGCGGGAGCCCCAGATACGCAGTATTTT

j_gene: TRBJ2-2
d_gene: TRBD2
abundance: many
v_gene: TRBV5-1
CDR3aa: CASSKGLANTGELFF
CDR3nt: TGCGCCAGCAGCAAGGGACTAGCGAACACCGGGGAGCTGTTTTTT

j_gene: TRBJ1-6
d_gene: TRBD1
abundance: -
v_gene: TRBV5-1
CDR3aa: CASTTGTAYNSPLHF
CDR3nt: TGCGCCAGCACCACCGGGACAGCATATAATTCACCCCTCCACTTT

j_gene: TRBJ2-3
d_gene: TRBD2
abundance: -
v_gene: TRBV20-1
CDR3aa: CSARVSGETDTQYF
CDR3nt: TGCAGTGCTAGGGTTAGCGGGGAAACAGATACGCAGTATTTT

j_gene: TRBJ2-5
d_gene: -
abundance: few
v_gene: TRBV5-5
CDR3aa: CASSPSPWGRQETQYF
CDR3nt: TGTGCCAGCAGCCCGAGTCCCTGGGGCCGGCAAGAGACCCAGTACTTC

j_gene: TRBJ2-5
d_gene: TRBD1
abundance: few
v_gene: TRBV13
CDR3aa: CASRKGQFSGETQYF
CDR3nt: TGTGCCAGCAGAAAGGGACAGTTCAGCGGTGAGACCCAGTACTTC

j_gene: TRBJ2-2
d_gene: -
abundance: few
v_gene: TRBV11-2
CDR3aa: CASSSGQSAGELFF
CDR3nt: TGTGCCAGCAGCTCCGGACAGTCAGCTGGGGAGCTGTTTTTT

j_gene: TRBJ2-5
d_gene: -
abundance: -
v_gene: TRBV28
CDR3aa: CASSFGGLSGGETQYF
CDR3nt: TGTGCCAGCAGTTTTGGGGGGTTATCCGGGGGAGAGACCCAGTACTTC

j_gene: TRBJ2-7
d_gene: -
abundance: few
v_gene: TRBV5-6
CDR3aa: CASSLGLSGTSYEQYF
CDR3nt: TGTGCCAGCAGTTTGGGTCTCTCCGGGACCTCCTACGAGCAGTACTTC

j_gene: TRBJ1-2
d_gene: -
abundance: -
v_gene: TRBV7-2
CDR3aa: CASSLVAGQLYGYTF
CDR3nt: TGTGCCAGCAGCTTAGTGGCTGGACAGCTTTATGGCTACACCTTC

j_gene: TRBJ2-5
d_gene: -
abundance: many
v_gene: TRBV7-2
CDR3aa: CASSLEGRGGQETQYF
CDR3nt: TGTGCCAGCAGCTTAGAGGGCAGGGGGGGACAAGAGACCCAGTACTTC

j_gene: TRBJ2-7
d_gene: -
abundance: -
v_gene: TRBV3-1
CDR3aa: CASSHDLDSSQSYEQYF
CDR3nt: TGTGCCAGCAGCCATGACCTGGACTCGAGCCAGTCCTACGAGCAGTACTTC

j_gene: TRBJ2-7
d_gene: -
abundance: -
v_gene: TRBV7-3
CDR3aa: CASSLNEGRTYEQYF
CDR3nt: TGTGCCAGCAGCTTAAACGAGGGCAGGACCTACGAGCAGTACTTC

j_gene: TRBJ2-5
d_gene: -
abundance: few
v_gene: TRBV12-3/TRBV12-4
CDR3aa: CASSFGIGQETQYF
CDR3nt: TGTGCCAGCAGTTTCGGTATAGGACAAGAGACCCAGTACTTC

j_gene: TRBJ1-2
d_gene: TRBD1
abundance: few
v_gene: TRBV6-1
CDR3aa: CASKGTAYGYTF
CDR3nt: TGTGCCAGCAAGGGGACAGCCTATGGCTACACCTTC

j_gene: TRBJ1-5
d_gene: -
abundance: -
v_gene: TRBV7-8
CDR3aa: CASSLEGWGISGPQHF
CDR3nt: TGTGCCAGCAGCTTAGAGGGCTGGGGTATTTCGGGGCCCCAGCATTTT

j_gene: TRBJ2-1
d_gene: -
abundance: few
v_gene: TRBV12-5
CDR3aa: CASAPPRGNEQFF
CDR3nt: TGTGCTAGTGCCCCGCCGAGGGGCAATGAGCAGTTCTTC

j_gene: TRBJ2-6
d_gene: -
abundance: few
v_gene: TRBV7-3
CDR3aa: CASSSGYSAGANVLTF
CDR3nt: TGTGCCAGCAGTTCAGGGTATTCTGCTGGGGCCAACGTCCTGACTTTC

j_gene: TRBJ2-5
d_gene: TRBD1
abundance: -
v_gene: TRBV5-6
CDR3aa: CASSLKRTGVEETQYF
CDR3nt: TGTGCCAGCAGCTTGAAGAGGACAGGGGTGGAAGAGACCCAGTACTTC

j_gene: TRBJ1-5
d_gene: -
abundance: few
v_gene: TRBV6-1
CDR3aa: CAIQIQEGPDQPQHF
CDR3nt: TGTGCCATCCAGATTCAGGAGGGGCCGGATCAGCCCCAGCATTTT

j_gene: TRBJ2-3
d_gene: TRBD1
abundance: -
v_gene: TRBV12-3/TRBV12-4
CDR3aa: CASSLYRGQGTDTQYF
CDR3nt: TGTGCCAGCAGTCTGTACAGGGGGCAGGGCACAGATACGCAGTATTTT

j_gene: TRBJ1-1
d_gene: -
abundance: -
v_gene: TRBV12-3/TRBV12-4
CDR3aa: CASSFGRSQDLNTEAFF
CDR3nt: TGTGCCAGCAGTTTCGGTCGCTCGCAGGACCTGAACACTGAAGCTTTCTTT

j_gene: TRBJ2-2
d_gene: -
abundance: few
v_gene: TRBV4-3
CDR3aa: CASSPLLNLPGELFF
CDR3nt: TGCGCCAGCAGCCCCCTATTAAATTTACCCGGGGAGCTGTTTTTT

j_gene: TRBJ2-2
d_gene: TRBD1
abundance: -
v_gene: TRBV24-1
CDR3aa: CATSDLGQGAGELFF
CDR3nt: TGTGCCACCAGTGATTTGGGACAGGGGGCCGGGGAGCTGTTTTTT

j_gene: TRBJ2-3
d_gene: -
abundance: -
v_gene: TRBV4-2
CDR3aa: CASSQETQGITDTQYF
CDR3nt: TGTGCCAGCAGCCAAGAAACGCAGGGCATCACAGATACGCAGTATTTT

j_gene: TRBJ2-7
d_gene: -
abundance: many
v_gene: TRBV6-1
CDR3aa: CASSESPRPFF
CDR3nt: TGTGCCAGCAGTGAAAGTCCCAGACCCTTCTTC

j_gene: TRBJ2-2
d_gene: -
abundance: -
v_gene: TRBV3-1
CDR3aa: CASSQRDFSPTPNTGELFF
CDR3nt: TGTGCCAGCAGCCAAAGGGATTTTTCCCCGACCCCGAACACCGGGGAGCTGTTTTTT

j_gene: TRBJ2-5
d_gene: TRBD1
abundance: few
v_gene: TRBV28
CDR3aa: CASQRDRDPQETQYF
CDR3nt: TGTGCCAGCCAGCGAGACAGGGATCCCCAAGAGACCCAGTACTTC

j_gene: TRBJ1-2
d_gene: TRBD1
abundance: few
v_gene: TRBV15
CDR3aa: CATSGPTGANYGYTF
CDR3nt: TGTGCCACCAGCGGACCGACAGGGGCTAACTATGGCTACACCTTC

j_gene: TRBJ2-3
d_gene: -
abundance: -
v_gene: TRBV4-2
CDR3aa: CASSQGGQEGTDTQYF
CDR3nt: TGTGCCAGCAGCCAAGGCGGGCAGGAGGGGACAGATACGCAGTATTTT

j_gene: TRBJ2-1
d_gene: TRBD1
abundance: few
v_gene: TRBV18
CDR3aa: CASSEGQGAGEQFF
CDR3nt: TGTGCCAGCTCCGAAGGACAGGGAGCTGGAGAGCAGTTCTTC

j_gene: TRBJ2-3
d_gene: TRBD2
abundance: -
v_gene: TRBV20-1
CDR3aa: CSAKVWTSGRTDTQYF
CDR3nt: TGCAGTGCTAAGGTTTGGACTAGCGGGAGGACAGATACGCAGTATTTT

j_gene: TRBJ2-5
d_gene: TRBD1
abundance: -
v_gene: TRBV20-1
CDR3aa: CSASRRGRQETQYF
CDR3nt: TGCAGTGCTAGTCGCAGGGGGCGGCAAGAGACCCAGTACTTC

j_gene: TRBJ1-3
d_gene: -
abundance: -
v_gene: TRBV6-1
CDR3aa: CASSDDRLSSGNTIYF
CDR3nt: TGTGCCAGCAGTGACGACAGGCTGAGTTCAGGAAACACCATATATTTT

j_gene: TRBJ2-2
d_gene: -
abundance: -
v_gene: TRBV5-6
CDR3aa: CASSLRQVGGELFF
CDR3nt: TGTGCCAGCAGCTTGAGACAGGTTGGCGGGGAGCTGTTTTTT

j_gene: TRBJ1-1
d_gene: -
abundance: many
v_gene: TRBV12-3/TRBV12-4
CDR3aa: CASSFGFASTEAFF
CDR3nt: TGTGCCAGCAGTTTCGGATTTGCCAGCACTGAAGCTTTCTTT

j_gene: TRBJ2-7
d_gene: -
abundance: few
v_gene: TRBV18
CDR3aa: CASSNTGFDEQYF
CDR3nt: TGTGCCAGCTCCAACACAGGGTTTGACGAGCAGTACTTC

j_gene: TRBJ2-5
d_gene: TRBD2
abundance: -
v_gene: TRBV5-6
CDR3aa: CASSLVAGNQETQYF
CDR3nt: TGTGCCAGCAGCTTGGTAGCGGGGAATCAAGAGACCCAGTACTTC

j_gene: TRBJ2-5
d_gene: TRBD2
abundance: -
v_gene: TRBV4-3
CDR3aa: CASSQGFIAGQETQYF
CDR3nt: TGCGCCAGCAGCCAAGGGTTCATAGCGGGCCAAGAGACCCAGTACTTC

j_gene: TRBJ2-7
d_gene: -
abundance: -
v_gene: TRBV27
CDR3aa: CASSLSGRGGIYEQYF
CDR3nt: TGTGCCAGCAGTTTATCGGGCAGGGGGGGCATTTACGAGCAGTACTTC

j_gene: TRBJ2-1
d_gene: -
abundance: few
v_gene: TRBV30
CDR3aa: CAWSRVGDEQFF
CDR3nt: TGTGCCTGGAGCCGAGTAGGGGATGAGCAGTTCTTC